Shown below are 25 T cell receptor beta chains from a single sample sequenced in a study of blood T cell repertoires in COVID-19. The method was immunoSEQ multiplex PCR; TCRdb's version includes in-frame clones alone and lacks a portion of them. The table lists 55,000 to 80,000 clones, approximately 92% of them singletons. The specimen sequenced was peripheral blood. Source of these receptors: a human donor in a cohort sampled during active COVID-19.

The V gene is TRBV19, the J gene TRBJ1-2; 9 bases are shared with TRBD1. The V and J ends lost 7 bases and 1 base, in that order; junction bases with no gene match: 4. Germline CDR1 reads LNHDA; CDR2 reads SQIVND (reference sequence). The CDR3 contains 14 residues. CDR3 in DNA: TGTGCCAGTACGCCGGACAGGGGTAACTATGGCTACACCTTC. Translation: CASTPDRGNYGYTF.

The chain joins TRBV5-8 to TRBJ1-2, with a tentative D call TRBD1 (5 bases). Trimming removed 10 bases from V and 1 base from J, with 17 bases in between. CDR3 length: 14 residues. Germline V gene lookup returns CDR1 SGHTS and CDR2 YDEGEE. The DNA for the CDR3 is TGTGCCGGCCTCGGGGGTTCGAGTAACTATGGCTACACCTTC. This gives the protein CAGLGGSSNYGYTF.

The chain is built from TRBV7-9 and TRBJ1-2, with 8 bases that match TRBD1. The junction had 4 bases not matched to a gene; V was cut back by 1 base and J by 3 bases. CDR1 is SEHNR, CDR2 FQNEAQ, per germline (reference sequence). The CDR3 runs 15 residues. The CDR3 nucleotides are TGTGCCAGCAGCTTAGAGGCAGGGGGCCACTATGGCTACACCTTC. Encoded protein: CASSLEAGGHYGYTF.

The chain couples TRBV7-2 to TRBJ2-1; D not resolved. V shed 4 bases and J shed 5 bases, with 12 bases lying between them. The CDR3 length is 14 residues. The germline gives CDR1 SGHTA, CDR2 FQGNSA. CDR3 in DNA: TGTGCCAGCAGCTACGGGTTATATGACAATGAGCAGTTCTTC. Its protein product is CASSYGLYDNEQFF.

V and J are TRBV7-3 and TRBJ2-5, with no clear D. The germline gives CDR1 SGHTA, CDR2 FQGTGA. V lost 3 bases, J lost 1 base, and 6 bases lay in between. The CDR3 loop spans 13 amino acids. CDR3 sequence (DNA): TGTGCCAGCAGCTTCGGGTCCCAAGAGACCCAGTACTTC. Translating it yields CASSFGSQETQYF. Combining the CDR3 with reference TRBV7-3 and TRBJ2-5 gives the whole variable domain GAGVSQTPSNKVTEKGKYVELRCDPISGHTALYWYRQSLGQGPEFLIYFQGTGAADDSGLPNDRFFAVRPEGSVSTLKIQRTERGDSAVYLCASSFGSQETQYFGPGTRLLVL.

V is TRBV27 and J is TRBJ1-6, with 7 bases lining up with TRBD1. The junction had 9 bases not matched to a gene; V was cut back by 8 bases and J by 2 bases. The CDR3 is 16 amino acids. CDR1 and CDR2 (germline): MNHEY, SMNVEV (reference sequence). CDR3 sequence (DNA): TGTGCCAGCCGTATGACCGGACAGGCCTATAATTCACCCCTCCACTTT. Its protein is CASRMTGQAYNSPLHF.

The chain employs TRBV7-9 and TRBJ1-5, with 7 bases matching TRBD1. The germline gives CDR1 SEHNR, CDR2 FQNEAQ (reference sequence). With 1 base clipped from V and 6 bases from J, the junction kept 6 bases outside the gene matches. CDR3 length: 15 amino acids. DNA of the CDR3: TGTGCCAGCAGCTTAGGAAGACAGGGAGGTCAGCCCCAGCATTTT. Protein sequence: CASSLGRQGGQPQHF.

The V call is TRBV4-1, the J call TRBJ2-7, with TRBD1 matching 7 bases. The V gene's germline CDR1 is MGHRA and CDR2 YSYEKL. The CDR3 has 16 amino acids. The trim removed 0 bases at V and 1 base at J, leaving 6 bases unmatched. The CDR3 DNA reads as TGCGCCAGCAGCCAAGAAGACAGGGTTCGGTCCTACGAGCAGTACTTC. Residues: CASSQEDRVRSYEQYF.

CDR3 coding DNA: TGTGCCATCAGTGTCGGCAGGGAACTTGCAACTAATGAAAAACTGTTTTTT. It yields the protein CAISVGRELATNEKLFF. The rearrangement joins TRBV10-3 to TRBJ1-4, with a possible D match to TRBD1 (5 bases). CDR1 ENHRY and CDR2 SYGVKD come from the germline V gene. Trimming left V 4 bases short and J 0 bases short, with 15 bases between. The CDR3 is 17 amino acids.

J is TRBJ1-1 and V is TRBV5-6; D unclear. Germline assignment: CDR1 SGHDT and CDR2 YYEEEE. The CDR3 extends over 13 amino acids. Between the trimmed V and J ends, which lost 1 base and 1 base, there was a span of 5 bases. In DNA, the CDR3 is TGTGCCAGCAGCTTGTTCCAGAACACTGAAGCTTTCTTT. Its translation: CASSLFQNTEAFF.

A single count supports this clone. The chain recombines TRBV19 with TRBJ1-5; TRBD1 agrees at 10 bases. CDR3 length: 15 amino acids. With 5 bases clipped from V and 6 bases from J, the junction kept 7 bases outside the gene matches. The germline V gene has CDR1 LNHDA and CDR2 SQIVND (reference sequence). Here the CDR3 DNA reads TGTGCCAGTAGTGCCGACAGGGGGCAGAGTCAGCCCCAGCATTTT. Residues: CASSADRGQSQPQHF. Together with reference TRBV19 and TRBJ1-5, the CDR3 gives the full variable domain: DGGITQSPKYLFRKEGQNVTLSCEQNLNHDAMYWYRQDPGQGLRLIYYSQIVNDFQKGDIAEGYSVSREKKESFPLTVTSAQKNPTAFYLCASSADRGQSQPQHFGDGTRLSIL.

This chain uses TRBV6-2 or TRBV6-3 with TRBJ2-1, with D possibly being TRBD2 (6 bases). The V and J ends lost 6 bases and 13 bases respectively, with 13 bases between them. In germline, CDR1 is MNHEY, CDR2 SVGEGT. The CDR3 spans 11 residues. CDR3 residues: CASSQDYFQFF. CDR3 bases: TGTGCCAGCAGCCAGGACTACTTTCAGTTCTTC.

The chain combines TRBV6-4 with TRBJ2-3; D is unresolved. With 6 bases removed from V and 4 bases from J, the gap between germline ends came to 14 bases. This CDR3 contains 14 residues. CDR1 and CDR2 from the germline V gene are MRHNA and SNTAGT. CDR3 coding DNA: TGTGCCAGCAGCCCTAGATTTCCCCCAGATACGCAGTATTTT. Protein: CASSPRFPPDTQYF.

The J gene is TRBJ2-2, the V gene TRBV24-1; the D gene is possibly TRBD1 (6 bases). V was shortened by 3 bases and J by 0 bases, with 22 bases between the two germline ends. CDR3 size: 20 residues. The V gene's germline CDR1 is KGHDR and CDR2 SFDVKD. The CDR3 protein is CATSDTPGQIKPANTGELFF. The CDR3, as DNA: TGTGCCACCAGTGATACCCCAGGACAGATTAAACCCGCGAACACCGGGGAGCTGTTTTTT.

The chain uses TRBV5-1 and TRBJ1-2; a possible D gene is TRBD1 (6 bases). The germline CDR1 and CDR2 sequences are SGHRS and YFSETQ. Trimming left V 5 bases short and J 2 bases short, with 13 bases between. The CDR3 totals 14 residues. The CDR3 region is CASSSQQGNYGYTF. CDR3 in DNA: TGCGCCAGCAGTTCCCAACAGGGAAACTATGGCTACACCTTC.

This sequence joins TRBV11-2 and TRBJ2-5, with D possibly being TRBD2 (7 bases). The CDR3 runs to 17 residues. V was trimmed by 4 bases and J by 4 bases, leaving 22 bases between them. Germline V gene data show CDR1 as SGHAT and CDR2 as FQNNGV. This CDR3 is CASSSDNRGAFGETQYF. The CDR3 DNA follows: TGTGCCAGCAGCTCAGATAACCGGGGGGCCTTCGGAGAGACCCAGTACTTC.

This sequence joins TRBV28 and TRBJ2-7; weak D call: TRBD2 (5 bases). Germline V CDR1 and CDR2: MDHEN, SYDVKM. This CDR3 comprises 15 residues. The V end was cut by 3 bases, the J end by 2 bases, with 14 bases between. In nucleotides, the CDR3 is TGTGCCAGCAGTTTCCCTGGACTTACAACCTACGAGCAGTACTTC. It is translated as CASSFPGLTTYEQYF.

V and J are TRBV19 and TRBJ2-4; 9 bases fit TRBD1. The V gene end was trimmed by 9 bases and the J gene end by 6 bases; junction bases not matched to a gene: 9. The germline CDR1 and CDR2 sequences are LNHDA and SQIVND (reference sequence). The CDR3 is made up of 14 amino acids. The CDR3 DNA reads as TGTGCCAGCCACCTGGGACAGGGCGGAAACATTCAGTACTTC. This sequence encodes CASHLGQGGNIQYF.

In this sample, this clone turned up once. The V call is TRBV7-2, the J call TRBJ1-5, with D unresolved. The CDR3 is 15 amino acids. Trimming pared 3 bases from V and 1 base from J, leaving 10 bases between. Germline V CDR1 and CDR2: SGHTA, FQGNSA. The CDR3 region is CASSFGGSSNQPQHF. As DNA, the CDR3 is TGTGCCAGCAGCTTCGGCGGCTCGAGCAATCAGCCCCAGCATTTT.

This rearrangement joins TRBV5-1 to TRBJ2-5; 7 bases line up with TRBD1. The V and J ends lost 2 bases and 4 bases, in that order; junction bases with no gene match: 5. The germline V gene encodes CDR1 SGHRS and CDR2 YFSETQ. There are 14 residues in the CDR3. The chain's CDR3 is CASSLPWTGETQYF. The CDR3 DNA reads TGCGCCAGCAGCTTACCGTGGACAGGAGAGACCCAGTACTTC.

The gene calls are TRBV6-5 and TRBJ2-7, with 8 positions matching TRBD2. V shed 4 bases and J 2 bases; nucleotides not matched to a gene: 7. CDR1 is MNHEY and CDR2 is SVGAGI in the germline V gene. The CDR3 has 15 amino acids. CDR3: CASSSGGEVAYEQYF. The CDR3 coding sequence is TGTGCCAGCAGTTCGGGAGGGGAGGTGGCCTACGAGCAGTACTTC.

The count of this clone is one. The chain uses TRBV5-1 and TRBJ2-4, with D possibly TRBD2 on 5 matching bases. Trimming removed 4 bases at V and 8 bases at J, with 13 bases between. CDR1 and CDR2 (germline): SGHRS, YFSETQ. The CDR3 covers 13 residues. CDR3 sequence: CASSLPGEDIQYF. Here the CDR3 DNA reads TGCGCCAGCAGCCTCCCCGGGGAAGACATTCAGTACTTC.

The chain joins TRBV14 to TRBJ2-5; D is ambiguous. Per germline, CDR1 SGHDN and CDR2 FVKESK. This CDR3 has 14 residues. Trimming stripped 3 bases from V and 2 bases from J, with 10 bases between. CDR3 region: CASSQLAEQETQYF. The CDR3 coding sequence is TGTGCCAGCAGCCAGTTGGCGGAGCAAGAGACCCAGTACTTC.

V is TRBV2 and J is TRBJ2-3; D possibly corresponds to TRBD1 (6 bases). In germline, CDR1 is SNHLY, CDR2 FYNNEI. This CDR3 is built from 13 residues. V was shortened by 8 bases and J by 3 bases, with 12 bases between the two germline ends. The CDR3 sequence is CASGGRATDTQYF. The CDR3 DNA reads TGTGCCAGCGGGGGCCGGGCTACAGATACGCAGTATTTT.

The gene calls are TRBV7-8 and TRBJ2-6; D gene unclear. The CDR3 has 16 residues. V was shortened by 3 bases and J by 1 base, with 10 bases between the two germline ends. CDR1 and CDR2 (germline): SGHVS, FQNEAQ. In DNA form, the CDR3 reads TGTGCCAGCAGCTTTACGGTGACTTCTGGGGCCAACGTCCTGACTTTC. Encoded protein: CASSFTVTSGANVLTF.